The next 16 T cell receptor beta chains were all read from a single sample in a study of breast tumors, draining lymph nodes, adjacent tissues listed by TCRdb under 2016. The axillary draining lymph nodes of breast cancer patients were the source of the lymph node samples. Library creation used multiplex PCR. The sample was run on an Illumina HiSeq 2000. TCRdb reprocessing: public reads trimmed at Q25 with fastp, clones called with MiXCR, in-frame beta chains kept. Here each entry gathers all rows of one CDR3 protein and keeps the most common genes and DNA. For this sample the table gives about 270,000 distinct CDR3 sequences, of which over 25% were detected only once. The ten biggest clones cover 1.1% of the sample. The sequenced sample was axillary lymph node tissue. Receptors were obtained from a female donor with breast cancer. Some clones in this sample may be carry-over from other donors' samples.

For this clonotype: The junction shows a germline mismatch at one end, possibly a read error. This chain joins TRBV7-2 and TRBJ2-1, with 10 bases lining up with TRBD1. The CDR3 has 17 residues. Per the germline V gene, CDR1 is SGHTA and CDR2 is FQGNSA. CDR3 sequence reads: CASRRQGARRSYNEQSF. The CDR3 DNA is TGTGCCAGCAGGCGACAGGGGGCGCGTCGGTCCTACAATGAGCAGTCCTTC.

CDR3 nucleotides: TGTGCCAGCAGCGTCGGGACAGGCTTCTACGAGCAGTACTTC. Translation: CASSVGTGFYEQYF. The chain recombines TRBV9 with TRBJ2-7, with 8 bases fitting TRBD1. J gave up 3 bases and V 2 bases, and 4 bases lay outside the gene matches. This CDR3 has 14 residues. The V gene's germline CDR1 is SGDLS and CDR2 YYNGEE.

Many counts were recorded for this clonotype. V gene TRBV6-6 combines with J gene TRBJ1-5; D is uncertain. V gave up 5 bases and J gave up 6 bases, with 8 bases separating them. The germline V gene has CDR1 MNHNY and CDR2 SVGAGI (reference sequence). The CDR3 runs 12 residues. The CDR3 is CASSARGQPQHF. CDR3 bases: TGTGCCAGCAGTGCGCGGGGTCAGCCCCAGCATTTT.

This clonotype has ten or more counts. This sequence joins TRBV7-9 and TRBJ1-4; 8 bases align to TRBD1. In germline, CDR1 is SEHNR, CDR2 FQNEAQ (reference sequence). This CDR3 has 12 amino acids. CDR3 nucleotides: TGTGGGACAGGGTTAACTAATGAAAAACTGTTTTTT. Translating it yields CGTGLTNEKLFF.

On this clonotype itself: A much larger clone is a single base away; this may be a read error. This sequence joins TRBV7-9 and TRBJ1-2; TRBD1 might be the D (6 bases). This CDR3 contains 16 residues. CDR1 and CDR2 (germline): SEHNR, FQNEAQ (reference sequence). Trimming left V 2 bases short and J 0 bases short, with 13 bases between. CDR3 residues: CASSLMGGGPNYGYTF. The CDR3 DNA sequence: TGTGCCAGCAGCTTAATGGGAGGGGGACCTAACTATGGCTACACCTTC.

This clonotype was seen a few times. The rearrangement joins TRBV7-2 to TRBJ2-4; 9 nucleotides align to TRBD2. V lost 6 bases and J lost 6; bases outside the gene matches: 9. The CDR3 sequence is 15 residues long. CDR1 is SGHTA and CDR2 is FQGNSA in the germline V gene. This chain's CDR3 is CASRRGRGGLNIQYF. The CDR3 coding sequence is TGTGCCAGCAGAAGGGGGCGGGGGGGGTTAAACATTCAGTACTTC.

Note on this clonotype: Sequence at one end of the junction differs from germline and may be a read error. The chain combines TRBV9 with TRBJ2-3, with 7 bases matching TRBD2. The CDR3 length is 14 residues. The V gene's germline CDR1 is SGDLS and CDR2 YYNGEE. The CDR3 protein is CASSVAGATDTQYF. As DNA, the CDR3 is TGTGCCAGCAGCGTTGCGGGAGCGACAGATACGCAGTACTTT.

This clonotype was counted ten times or more. CDR3 bases: TGTGCCAGCAACCTAGCGGGAGGGCCGTCCGGGGAGCTGTTTTTT. Protein: CASNLAGGPSGELFF. The chain links TRBV2 to TRBJ2-2; TRBD2 matches at 12 bases. The germline CDR1 and CDR2 sequences are SNHLY and FYNNEI. Germline trimming cut 7 bases from V and 6 bases from J; bases unmatched to any gene: 6. CDR3 length: 15 residues.

This clonotype was seen at least ten times. The chain has TRBV19 and TRBJ2-1; tentative D call: TRBD1 (6 bases). Germline CDR1 reads LNHDA; CDR2 reads SQIVND (reference sequence). This CDR3 has 14 amino acids. With 4 bases removed from V and 6 bases from J, the gap between germline ends came to 13 bases. Here the CDR3 DNA reads TGTGCCAGTAGTACCCAACAGGGACCCAATGAGCAGTTCTTC. Translation gives CASSTQQGPNEQFF.

The V call is TRBV2, the J call TRBJ2-7; TRBD2 aligns across 9 bases. V lost 8 bases, J lost 5 bases, and 7 bases stayed unmatched. The germline V gene encodes CDR1 SNHLY and CDR2 FYNNEI. This CDR3 has 13 amino acids. Here the CDR3 reads CASGREGLDEQYV. CDR3 in DNA: TGTGCCAGCGGGCGGGAGGGTCTCGACGAGCAGTACGTC.

Ten or more counts support this clonotype. The genes are TRBV12-3 or TRBV12-4 and TRBJ1-5; 9 bases line up with TRBD1. CDR3 length: 17 amino acids. V shed 1 base and J 6 bases; nucleotides not matched to a gene: 10. CDR3 region: CASSLEGRDRARQPQHF. The CDR3 DNA reads as TGTGCCAGCAGTTTAGAGGGCCGGGACAGGGCCCGTCAGCCCCAGCATTTT.

This clonotype was detected ten times or more. CDR3 nucleotide sequence: TGTGCCAGCAGTACTAGCGGGAGGGTCAACACCGGGGAGCTGTTTTTT. Protein sequence: CASSTSGRVNTGELFF. The genes are TRBV12-3 or TRBV12-4 and TRBJ2-2; 13 nucleotides align to TRBD2. V shed 5 bases and J 2 bases; nucleotides not matched to a gene: 2. CDR3 size: 16 residues.

The rearrangement joins TRBV20-1 to TRBJ2-2, with D perhaps matching TRBD2 (6 bases). V was shortened by 0 bases and J by 4 bases, with 15 bases between the two germline ends. The CDR3 sequence is 16 residues long. Looked up from germline, CDR1 is DFQATT and CDR2 is SNEGSKA (reference sequence). CDR3 bases: TGCAGTGCTAGAGATAGCGGTGGCGCGACCACCGGGGAGCTGTTTTTT. This sequence encodes CSARDSGGATTGELFF.

This clonotype occurred a few times. This chain joins TRBV27 and TRBJ2-7, with TRBD1 as a possible D gene (5 bases). CDR1 and CDR2 (germline): MNHEY, SMNVEV (reference sequence). Trimming pared 7 bases from V and 2 bases from J, leaving 15 bases between. This CDR3 region has 14 residues. The CDR3 coding sequence is TGTGCCAGCACCTCTTGGGGCAGAACCTACGAGCAGTACTTC. Protein product: CASTSWGRTYEQYF.

Points on this clonotype: One junction end does not reproduce the germline sequence, and a read error may be involved. The CDR3 nucleotides read TGCAGCGATGAGGAGGGGGCGCTTGGAAGCACCATATATTTT. This sequence encodes CSDEEGALGSTIYF. This chain uses TRBV29-1 with TRBJ1-3, with 7 nucleotides matching TRBD1. CDR1 is SQVTM, CDR2 ANQGSEA, per germline. The CDR3 sequence is 14 residues long.

This clonotype was observed many times. The chain joins TRBV5-1 to TRBJ1-2; D uncertain. This CDR3 contains 16 residues. Per germline, CDR1 SGHRS and CDR2 YFSETQ. Trimming stripped 2 bases from V and 2 bases from J, with 16 bases between. CDR3 residues: CASSFPSGVWNYGYTF. CDR3 coding DNA: TGCGCCAGCAGCTTTCCCTCGGGAGTTTGGAACTATGGCTACACCTTC.